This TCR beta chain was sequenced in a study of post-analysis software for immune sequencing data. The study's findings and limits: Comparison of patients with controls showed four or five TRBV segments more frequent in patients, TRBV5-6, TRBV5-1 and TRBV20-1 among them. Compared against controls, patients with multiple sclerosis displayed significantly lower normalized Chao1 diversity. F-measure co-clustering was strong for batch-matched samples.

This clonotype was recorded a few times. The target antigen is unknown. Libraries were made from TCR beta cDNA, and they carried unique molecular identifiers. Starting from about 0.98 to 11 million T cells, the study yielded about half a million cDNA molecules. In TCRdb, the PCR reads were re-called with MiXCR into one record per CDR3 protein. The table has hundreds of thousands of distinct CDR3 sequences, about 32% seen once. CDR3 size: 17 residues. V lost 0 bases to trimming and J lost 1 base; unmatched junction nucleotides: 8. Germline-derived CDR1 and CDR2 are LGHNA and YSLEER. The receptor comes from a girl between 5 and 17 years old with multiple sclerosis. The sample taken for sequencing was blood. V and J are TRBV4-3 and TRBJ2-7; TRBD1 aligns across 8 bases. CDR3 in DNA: TGCGCCAGCAGCCAAGAGGCCGGGACAGGTTTATCCTACGAGCAGTACTTC. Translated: CASSQEAGTGLSYEQYF.